The source of this T cell receptor beta chain is a study of blood T cell repertoires in COVID-19. Seattle's cohort entered during active infection and was followed longitudinally. Some clones are missing from TCRdb's copy, which holds only in-frame ones; the method was immunoSEQ multiplex PCR. Of 80,000 to 100,000 clones in the sample, over 65% were seen once. Specimen: peripheral blood. The TCR originated in a man between 65 and 79 years old with COVID-19, enrolled during active disease.

CDR3 amino acids: CASSSLTGQETQYF. CDR3 nucleotide sequence: TGCGCCAGCAGCTCATTGACAGGTCAAGAGACCCAGTACTTC. The J gene is TRBJ2-5, the V gene TRBV5-1; a possible D gene is TRBD1 (6 bases). CDR3 size: 14 residues. Germline-derived CDR1 and CDR2 are SGHRS and YFSETQ. V was cut by 3 bases and J by 2 bases, with 11 bases left in between.